A single sample gave rise to the 19 T cell receptor beta chains below, sequenced in a study of T cell repertoires in cytomegalovirus infection (dated by TCRdb to 2018 to 2020). TCRdb names Illumina HiSeq 1500 as the instrument used. The public reads were reanalyzed by TCRdb: fastp trimming at Q25, MiXCR alignment, in-frame beta chains only. Rows merge per CDR3 protein into single entries with the most common DNA and genes. This sample has under 95,000 distinct CDR3 sequences in its table, and approximately 43% of those were observed once. Over 90% of the sample belongs to the ten largest clones. No antigen has been identified for these receptors. What this sample's treatment or condition label stands for: in vitro stimulation with specific CMV peptide epitopes to enrich CMV-specific T cells. Material: CD8+ T cells from cultured PBMCs, obtained from culture after CMV antigen stimulation. The receptors here all came from a human donor in good health (CMV status not recorded). Some clones in this sample may be carry-over from other donors' samples.

This clonotype occurred a few times. The rearrangement uses TRBV10-3 and TRBJ2-1; D uncertain. Germline CDR1 is ENHRY and CDR2 is SYGVKD. V was cut by 4 bases and J by 6 bases, with 10 bases left in between. The CDR3 runs 13 residues. This CDR3 is CAISVMDGNEQFF. The CDR3 nucleotides are TGTGCCATCAGTGTCATGGACGGCAATGAGCAGTTCTTC.

The chain carries TRBV11-3 and TRBJ2-1; D call uncertain. The CDR3 runs to 14 residues. Per germline, CDR1 SGHNT and CDR2 YENEEA. V dropped 0 bases and J dropped 4 bases, with 7 bases sitting between them. CDR3 nucleotide sequence: TGTGCCAGCAGCTTAGAGGGCAGATACAATGAGCAGTTCTTC. Protein sequence: CASSLEGRYNEQFF.

The chain uses TRBV7-9 and TRBJ2-6; D could derive from TRBD1 or TRBD2 (5 bases each). The germline V gene encodes CDR1 SEHNR and CDR2 FQNEAQ (reference sequence). There are 17 residues in the CDR3. V shed 0 bases and J shed 4 bases, with 13 bases lying between them. The CDR3 nucleotides are TGTGCCAGCAGCTTAGCGGTGGGGGTCGTGGGGGCCAACGTCCTGACTTTC. This sequence encodes CASSLAVGVVGANVLTF.

V usage is TRBV7-9 and J usage is TRBJ1-3; D remains unclear. This CDR3 contains 14 residues. The ends were cut back, 1 base at V and 7 bases at J, with 11 bases in the middle. CDR1 SEHNR and CDR2 FQNEAQ come from the germline V gene (reference sequence). The CDR3 bases are TGTGCCAGCAGCTTAGGCAAAGGGAGTAACACCATATATTTT. Translating it yields CASSLGKGSNTIYF. The full variable domain, with the rest looked up from reference TRBV7-9 and TRBJ1-3, is DTGVSQNPRHKITKRGQNVTFRCDPISEHNRLYWYRQTLGQGPEFLTYFQNEAQLEKSRLLSDRFSAERPKGSFSTLEIQRTEQGDSAMYLCASSLGKGSNTIYFGEGSWLTVV.

The V call is TRBV6-5, the J call TRBJ2-1; 9 nucleotides align to TRBD2. The J segment lost 5 bases and the V segment lost 2 bases, leaving 4 bases of the junction unmatched. This CDR3 is built from 15 residues. CDR1 and CDR2 from the germline V gene are MNHEY and SVGAGI. CDR3 region: CASSYGVAGDNEQFF. The DNA of the CDR3 is TGTGCCAGCAGTTACGGGGTAGCGGGAGACAATGAGCAGTTCTTC.

This clonotype was picked up a small number of times. The CDR3 nucleotides read TGTGCCAGCAGCACCAAGCGGGCAATGAACACTGAAGCTTTCTTT. This codes for CASSTKRAMNTEAFF. This sequence joins TRBV7-6 and TRBJ1-1, with unresolved D. Trimming removed 5 bases from V and 0 bases from J, with 13 bases in between. The CDR3 totals 15 residues. Germline V lookup: CDR1 SGHVS, CDR2 FNYEAQ.

CDR3 sequence: CSVGRSGANVLTF. The CDR3 DNA reads TGCAGCGTTGGGCGCTCTGGGGCCAACGTCCTGACTTTC. The chain combines TRBV29-1 with TRBJ2-6; no clear D gene. Germline values: CDR1 SQVTM, CDR2 ANQGSEA. The V gene lost 4 bases and the J gene lost 0 bases, with 4 bases spanning the gap. The CDR3 contains 13 residues.

In this sample, this clonotype turned up a few times. V is TRBV7-6 and J is TRBJ2-5; 7 bases match TRBD1. Germline CDR1 and CDR2: SGHVS and FNYEAQ. This CDR3 has 16 residues. Trimming cost V 1 base and J 2 bases; bases outside gene matches: 7. The CDR3 loop is CASSLVGRGYQETQYF. The CDR3 DNA follows: TGTGCCAGCAGCTTAGTCGGCAGGGGGTATCAAGAGACCCAGTACTTC.

The chain couples TRBV15 to TRBJ2-1; 8 positions agree with TRBD2. Germline-derived CDR1 and CDR2 are LNHNV and YYDKDF (reference sequence). Trimming removed 3 bases from V and 9 bases from J; junction bases left unmatched: 16. The CDR3 is 17 amino acids. The CDR3, as DNA: TGTGCCACCAGCAGCCGCAGGACCGGGGGGGCAGGAAGTGAGCAGTTCTTC. It specifies CATSSRRTGGAGSEQFF.

The V call is TRBV7-3, the J call TRBJ1-5; D ambiguous. CDR3 size: 12 residues. V was cut by 2 bases and J by 7 bases, with 6 bases left in between. Germline V gene lookup returns CDR1 SGHTA and CDR2 FQGTGA. In DNA form, the CDR3 reads TGTGCCAGCAGCTTATCTACCCAGCCCCAGCATTTT. As protein: CASSLSTQPQHF. The entire variable domain, with the rest obtained from reference TRBV7-3 and TRBJ1-5, is as follows: GAGVSQTPSNKVTEKGKYVELRCDPISGHTALYWYRQSLGQGPEFLIYFQGTGAADDSGLPNDRFFAVRPEGSVSTLKIQRTERGDSAVYLCASSLSTQPQHFGDGTRLSIL.

This clonotype was seen more than once but under ten times. The CDR3 nucleotides are TGTGCCAGCAGCTTAGCCAGGGGGCTCGAGCAGTACTTC. Amino acid sequence: CASSLARGLEQYF. V gene TRBV7-2 combines with J gene TRBJ2-7; TRBD1 agrees at 8 bases. V was pared by 0 bases and J by 6 bases, with 1 base of the junction left unmatched. CDR1 and CDR2 from the germline V gene are SGHTA and FQGNSA. This CDR3 contains 13 residues.

Here the CDR3 DNA reads TGTGCCAGCAGCTTAGGACTACCACAGGAGCAGTTCTTC. The encoded protein is CASSLGLPQEQFF. This chain joins TRBV7-2 and TRBJ2-1; a possible D gene is TRBD2 (5 bases). The CDR3 consists of 13 residues. Trimming cost V 1 base and J 10 bases, with 11 bases left between them. Germline V CDR1 and CDR2: SGHTA, FQGNSA.

This clonotype was counted a few times. The CDR3 DNA reads TGTGCCAGCAGGACCGCCGATTTCTCTGGGGCCAACGTCCTGACTTTC. Translating it yields CASRTADFSGANVLTF. The chain is built from TRBV7-3 and TRBJ2-6; D is ambiguous. The CDR3 extends over 16 amino acids. Germline values: CDR1 SGHTA, CDR2 FQGTGA. Trimming removed 6 bases at V and 0 bases at J, with 12 bases between.

This clonotype was counted only a few times. This rearrangement joins TRBV6-6 to TRBJ1-5; tentative D call: TRBD1 (6 bases). CDR3 size: 14 residues. With 2 bases removed from V and 9 bases from J, the gap between germline ends came to 14 bases. Germline V gene data show CDR1 as MNHNY and CDR2 as SVGAGI (reference sequence). Written as DNA, the CDR3 is TGTGCCAGCAGTTACCCTGGACAGAGTTCGCCCCAGCATTTT. Its translation: CASSYPGQSSPQHF.

This clonotype has a handful of counts. V gene TRBV25-1 combines with J gene TRBJ1-4; D possibly corresponds to TRBD1 (6 bases). The V gene's germline CDR1 is MGHDK and CDR2 SYGVNS. Trimming removed 4 bases from V and 8 bases from J, with 17 bases in between. This CDR3 has 15 amino acids. The CDR3: CASSAFGGGEEKLFF. The CDR3, as DNA: TGTGCCAGCAGTGCCTTCGGAGGGGGTGAAGAAAAACTGTTTTTT.

The V call is TRBV19, the J call TRBJ2-2; the D call may be TRBD1 or TRBD2 (7 bases each). The CDR3 runs 20 residues. V shed 6 bases and J shed 2 bases, with 28 bases lying between them. Germline V lookup: CDR1 LNHDA, CDR2 SQIVND (reference sequence). CDR3 in DNA: TGTGCCAGTAGGGGGGGAGCGGGACAGACCCCGTTGGATAACACCGGGGAGCTGTTTTTT. The encoded protein is CASRGGAGQTPLDNTGELFF.

This clonotype was detected once. The chain couples TRBV12-3 or TRBV12-4 to TRBJ2-7, with D hard to call. V gave up 2 bases and J gave up 2 bases, with 7 bases separating them. This CDR3 contains 13 residues. CDR3 protein: CASSLNTPYEQYF. In nucleotides, the CDR3 is TGTGCCAGCAGTTTAAACACCCCCTACGAGCAGTACTTC.

In its sample, this clonotype was seen a few times. The genes are TRBV29-1 and TRBJ1-2; D gene uncertain. V shed 7 bases and J shed 5 bases, with 11 bases lying between them. The CDR3 spans 11 residues. Germline V lookup: CDR1 SQVTM, CDR2 ANQGSEA. The DNA for the CDR3 is TGCAGCGGACGTGTGGAGTATGGCTACACCTTC. This gives the protein CSGRVEYGYTF.

This sequence joins TRBV12-3 or TRBV12-4 and TRBJ2-1; 10 bases are a match to TRBD2. Trimming took 5 bases from V and 8 from J; bases not matched to a gene: 9. The CDR3 loop spans 15 amino acids. In DNA form, the CDR3 reads TGTGCCAGCAGTCTCAGCGGGAGGGCCGTGGATGAGCAGTTCTTC. It is translated as CASSLSGRAVDEQFF.